Given below is one TCR beta chain in context. Data came from immunoSEQ multiplex PCR; TCRdb stores just in-frame clones and leaves some out. This table has 30,000 to 35,000 clones, 80% to 95% appearing once. CDR1 and CDR2 from the germline V gene are ENHRY and SYGVKD. The CDR3 consists of 17 residues. The germline V and J ends were trimmed by 3 bases and 0 bases, with 15 bases remaining between them. This record comes from a study of PD-1 and CTLA-4 blockade in melanoma. The rearrangement uses TRBV10-3 and TRBJ1-3; D remains unclear. The material was CD8+ T cells from peripheral blood, obtained from a patient given anti-PD-1 treatment. This clonotype was sampled from a human donor with melanoma. The CDR3 is CAISEGNPVGSGNTIYF. The CDR3 nucleotides read TGTGCCATCAGTGAAGGGAATCCCGTCGGCTCTGGAAACACCATATATTTT.